This TCR beta chain derives from a study of blood T cell repertoires in COVID-19. TCRdb's copy holds only in-frame clones and misses some; the assay was immunoSEQ multiplex PCR. The table lists 40,000 to 45,000 clones, 70% to 90% of them singletons. With 2 bases removed from V and 5 bases from J, the gap between germline ends came to 10 bases. This CDR3 is built from 13 residues. Germline CDR1 is SGDLS and CDR2 is YYNGEE. This TCR was sampled from a human donor in a cohort sampled during active COVID-19. The rearrangement uses TRBV9 and TRBJ1-2, with D possibly TRBD1 on 5 matching bases. Sequenced: peripheral blood. This CDR3 is CASSVSGQYGYTF. DNA of the CDR3: TGTGCCAGCAGCGTTTCCGGACAATATGGCTACACCTTC. Full variable domain (rest looked up from reference TRBV9 and TRBJ1-2): DSGVTQTPKHLITATGQRVTLRCSPRSGDLSVYWYQQSLDQGLQFLIQYYNGEERAKGNILERFSAQQFPDLHSELNLSSLELGDSALYFCASSVSGQYGYTFGSGTRLTVV.